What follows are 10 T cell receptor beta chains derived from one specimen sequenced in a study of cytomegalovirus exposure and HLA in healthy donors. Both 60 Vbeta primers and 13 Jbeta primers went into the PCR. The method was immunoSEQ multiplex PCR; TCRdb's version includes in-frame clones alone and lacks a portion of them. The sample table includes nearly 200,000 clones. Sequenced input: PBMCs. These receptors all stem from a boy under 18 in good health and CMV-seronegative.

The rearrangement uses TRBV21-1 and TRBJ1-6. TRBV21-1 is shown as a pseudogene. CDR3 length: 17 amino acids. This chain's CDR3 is CASSNFSPPGAISPLHF. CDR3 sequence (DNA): TGTGCCAGCAGCAACTTTTCCCCTCCCGGTGCAATTTCACCCCTCCACTTT.

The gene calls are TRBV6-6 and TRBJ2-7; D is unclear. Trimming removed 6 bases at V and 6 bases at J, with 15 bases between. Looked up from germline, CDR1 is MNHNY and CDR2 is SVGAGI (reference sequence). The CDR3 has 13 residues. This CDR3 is CASRFLERSEQYF. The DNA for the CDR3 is TGTGCCAGCAGATTTCTCGAGAGGTCCGAGCAGTACTTC.

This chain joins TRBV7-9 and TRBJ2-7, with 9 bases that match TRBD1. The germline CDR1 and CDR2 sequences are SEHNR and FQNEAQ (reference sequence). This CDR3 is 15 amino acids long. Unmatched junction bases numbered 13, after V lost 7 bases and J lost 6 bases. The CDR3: CASTPRWTGDFEQYF. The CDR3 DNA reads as TGTGCCAGCACCCCCCGCTGGACAGGGGATTTCGAGCAGTACTTC.

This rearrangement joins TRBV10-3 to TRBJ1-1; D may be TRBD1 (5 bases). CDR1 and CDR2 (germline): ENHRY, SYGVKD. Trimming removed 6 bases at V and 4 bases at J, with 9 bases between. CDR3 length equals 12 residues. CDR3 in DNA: TGTGCCATCAGCACGGGGGGCACTGAAGCTTTCTTT. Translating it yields CAISTGGTEAFF.

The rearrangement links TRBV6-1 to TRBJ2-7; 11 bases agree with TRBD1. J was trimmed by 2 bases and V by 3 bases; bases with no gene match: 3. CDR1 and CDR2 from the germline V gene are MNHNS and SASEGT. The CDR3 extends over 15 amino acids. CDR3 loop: CASSEGQGVTYEQYF. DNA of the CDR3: TGTGCCAGCAGTGAGGGACAGGGGGTAACCTACGAGCAGTACTTC.

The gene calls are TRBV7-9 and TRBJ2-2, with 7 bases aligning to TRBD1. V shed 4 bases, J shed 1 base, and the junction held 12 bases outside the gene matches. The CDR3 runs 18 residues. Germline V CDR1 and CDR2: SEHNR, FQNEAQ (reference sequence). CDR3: CASSSFARQGWNTGELFF. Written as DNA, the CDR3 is TGTGCCAGCAGCTCCTTCGCCCGACAGGGATGGAACACCGGGGAGCTGTTTTTT.

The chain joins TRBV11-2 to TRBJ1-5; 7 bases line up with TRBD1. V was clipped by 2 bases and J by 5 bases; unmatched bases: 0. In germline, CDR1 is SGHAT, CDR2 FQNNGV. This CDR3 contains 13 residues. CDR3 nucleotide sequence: TGTGCCAGCAGCTTACAGGGGGATCAGCCCCAGCATTTT. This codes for CASSLQGDQPQHF.

The CDR3 loop is CASRTGTGLPYEQYF. In nucleotides, the CDR3 is TGTGCCAGCAGGACCGGGACAGGTCTCCCCTACGAGCAGTACTTC. The chain combines TRBV27 with TRBJ2-7, with 8 bases that match TRBD1. J lost 2 bases, V lost 6 bases, and 9 bases had no gene match. The CDR3 runs to 15 residues. CDR1 MNHEY and CDR2 SMNVEV come from the germline V gene (reference sequence).

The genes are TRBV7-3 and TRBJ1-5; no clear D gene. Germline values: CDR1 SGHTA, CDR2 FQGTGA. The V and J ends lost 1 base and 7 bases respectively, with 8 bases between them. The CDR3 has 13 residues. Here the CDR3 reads CASSLNQAQPQHF. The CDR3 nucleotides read TGTGCCAGCAGCTTAAATCAGGCCCAGCCCCAGCATTTT.

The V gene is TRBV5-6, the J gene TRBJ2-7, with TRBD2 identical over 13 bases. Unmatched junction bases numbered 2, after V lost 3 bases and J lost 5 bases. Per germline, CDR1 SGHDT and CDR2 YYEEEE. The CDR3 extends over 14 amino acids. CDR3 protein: CASSSGLAGDEQYF. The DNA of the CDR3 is TGTGCCAGCAGCTCAGGACTAGCGGGGGACGAGCAGTACTTC.